This is a list of T cell receptor beta chains from one sample in a study of shared clonotypes between healthy human individuals. The data were produced by immunoSEQ multiplex PCR, yet TCRdb's version contains in-frame clones alone and is incomplete. The sample has over 950,000 clones; around 77% are singletons. The sequencing input was memory CD4+ T cells from PBMCs. The source of these receptors is a man between 18 and 35 years old in good health. Some clones in this sample may be carry-over from other donors' samples. CDR3s leave out the opening cysteine and the closing phenylalanine or tryptophan. Fields, in order: J gene, clone size, V gene, CDR3 protein. Expanded clones get a size class; other rows say once, few or many, or leave the size out.

>TRBJ2-1|-|TRBV2
ASSSDLYQF
>TRBJ2-1|-|TRBV7-8
ASSLVSPAGVRNEQF
>TRBJ2-7|-|TRBV7-2
ASRKPGPTYEQY
>TRBJ2-3|-|TRBV10-3
AISFGDRSTDTQY
>TRBJ1-4|few|TRBV4-1
ASSRTGGQVGKLF
>TRBJ1-2|once|TRBV7-9
ASSRQGFGYGYT
>TRBJ2-2|few|TRBV2
ASRETGTGRGTGELF
>TRBJ1-1|-|TRBV5-4
ASSRGQGAPPRAF
>TRBJ1-2|-|TRBV2
ASSEGQAAFGGYT
>TRBJ2-5|-|TRBV5-4
ASSLVGDSETQY
>TRBJ1-6|-|TRBV5-1
ASSFQQGRDSPLH
>TRBJ2-7|-|TRBV7-6
ASSFSGGTRWSEQY
>TRBJ2-3|-|TRBV4-1
ASSQADSTDTQY
>TRBJ2-1|-|TRBV27
ASSDRLARNEQF
>TRBJ2-3|-|TRBV4-3
ASSQGNQGDTQY
>TRBJ2-3|few|TRBV14
ASSPLAFPTDTQY
>TRBJ1-2|-|TRBV5-6
ASKPSHINYGYT
>TRBJ2-5|few|TRBV4-1
ASSQPTSRETQY
>TRBJ1-2|-|TRBV19
ASSPTLNYGYT
>TRBJ1-2|few|TRBV6-1
ASSTSGGNYGYT
>TRBJ2-1|-|TRBV11-3
ASSLAGSIGNEQF
>TRBJ2-5|many|TRBV11-1
ASSLGRQGVQETQY
>TRBJ2-5|-|TRBV27
ASTFLETQY
>TRBJ2-5|-|TRBV5-4
ASSPASIQETQY
>TRBJ1-1|-|TRBV5-1
ASRRGLAEAF
>TRBJ1-4|-|TRBV5-1
ASSIARQGREKLF
>TRBJ1-2|-|TRBV5-4
ASSSTGSQAT
>TRBJ1-2|-|TRBV6-6
ASSLGSNYGYT
>TRBJ2-1|-|TRBV5-6
ASSRVGSGDEQF
>TRBJ1-5|-|TRBV4-1
ASSQDDLGGQPQH
>TRBJ2-7|-|TRBV30
AWSRNRDYEQY
>TRBJ2-7|-|TRBV28
AIRGKEQY
>TRBJ2-2|few|TRBV5-6
ASSLTHRGAGELF
>TRBJ2-5|-|TRBV10-1
ASSPERVETQY
>TRBJ1-5|few|TRBV30
AWSPQIAQH
>TRBJ1-4|-|TRBV7-3
ASSLRPNEKLF
>TRBJ1-2|-|TRBV5-1
ASSLYLGAIGYT
>TRBJ2-5|-|TRBV7-6
ASSLVAGGPKTQY
>TRBJ2-1|-|TRBV7-2
ASSLDGTSIMDEQF
>TRBJ2-7|-|TRBV10-3
AINSGLGHEQY
>TRBJ1-1|-|TRBV28
ASSQVDTEAF